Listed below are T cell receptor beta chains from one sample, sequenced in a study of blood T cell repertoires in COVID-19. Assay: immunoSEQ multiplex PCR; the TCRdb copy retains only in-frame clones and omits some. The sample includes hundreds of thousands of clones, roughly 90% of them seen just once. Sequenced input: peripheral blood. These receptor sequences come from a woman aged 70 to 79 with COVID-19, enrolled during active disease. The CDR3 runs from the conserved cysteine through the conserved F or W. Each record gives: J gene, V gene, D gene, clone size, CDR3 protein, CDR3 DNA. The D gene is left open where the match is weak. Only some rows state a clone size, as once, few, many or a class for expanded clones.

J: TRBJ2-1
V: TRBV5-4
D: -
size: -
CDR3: CASSYRLYHEQFF
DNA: TGTGCCAGCAGCTACAGGTTGTACCATGAGCAGTTCTTC

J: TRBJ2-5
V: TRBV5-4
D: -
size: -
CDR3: CASALGDNLQETQYF
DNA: TGTGCCAGCGCCCTGGGGGACAACTTACAAGAGACCCAGTACTTC

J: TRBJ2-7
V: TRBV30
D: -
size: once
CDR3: CAWSVLGFGEQYF
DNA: TGTGCCTGGAGTGTACTAGGGTTTGGCGAGCAGTACTTC

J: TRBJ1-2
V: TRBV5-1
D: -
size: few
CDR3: CASSLGTGSGYGYTF
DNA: TGCGCCAGCAGCTTGGGAACAGGGTCGGGATATGGCTACACCTTC

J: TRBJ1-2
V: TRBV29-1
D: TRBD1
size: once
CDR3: CSVERQGGGYTF
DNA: TGCAGCGTCGAAAGACAGGGCGGTGGCTACACCTTC

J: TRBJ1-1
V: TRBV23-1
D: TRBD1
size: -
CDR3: CASSQSGWKKDRSTTEAFF
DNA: TGCGCCAGCAGTCAATCGGGTTGGAAGAAGGACAGGTCGACCACTGAAGCTTTCTTT

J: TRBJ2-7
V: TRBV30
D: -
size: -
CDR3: CAWSVIRGYEQYF
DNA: TGTGCCTGGAGTGTGATCAGGGGCTACGAGCAGTACTTC

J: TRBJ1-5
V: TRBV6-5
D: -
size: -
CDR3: CASSYGSSQEPQHF
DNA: TGTGCCAGCAGTTACGGGAGTTCCCAGGAGCCCCAGCATTTT

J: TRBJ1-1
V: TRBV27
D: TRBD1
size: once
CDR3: CASSALGGADTEAFF
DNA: TGTGCCAGCAGTGCTTTAGGGGGCGCGGACACTGAAGCTTTCTTT

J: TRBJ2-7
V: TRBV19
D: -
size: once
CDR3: CASRERPLSYF
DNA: TGTGCCAGTAGGGAGAGGCCCCTGTCGTACTTC

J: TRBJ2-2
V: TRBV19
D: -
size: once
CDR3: CASSPVLTTGELFF
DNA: TGTGCCAGTAGTCCGGTCCTTACTACCGGGGAGCTGTTTTTT

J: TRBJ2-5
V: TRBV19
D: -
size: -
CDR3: CASSMLAGPLTTQYF
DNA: TGTGCCAGCAGTATGTTGGCGGGACCCCTGACGACCCAGTACTTC

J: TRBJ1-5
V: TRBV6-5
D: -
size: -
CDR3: CASSYGAGYQPQHF
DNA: TGTGCCAGCAGTTACGGGGCAGGTTATCAGCCCCAGCATTTT

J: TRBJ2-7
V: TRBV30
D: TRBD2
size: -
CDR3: CAWAGGEIAYEQYF
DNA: TGTGCCTGGGCGGGGGGGGAAATCGCCTACGAGCAGTACTTC

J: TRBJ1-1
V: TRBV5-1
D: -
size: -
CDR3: CASSLVGGGGEAFF
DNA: TGCGCCAGCAGCTTGGTAGGTGGCGGGGGTGAAGCTTTCTTT

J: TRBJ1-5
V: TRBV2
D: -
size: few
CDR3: CASSEGGKPHF
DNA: TGTGCCAGCAGTGAAGGGGGCAAGCCGCATTTT

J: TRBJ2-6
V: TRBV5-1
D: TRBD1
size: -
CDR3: CASSLARGQWGSGANVLTF
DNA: TGCGCCAGCAGCTTGGCCAGGGGACAGTGGGGCTCTGGGGCCAACGTCCTGACTTTC

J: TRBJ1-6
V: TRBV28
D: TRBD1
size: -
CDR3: CASSLGRDRGQRNSPLHF
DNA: TGTGCCAGCAGTTTAGGCCGGGACAGGGGGCAGAGAAATTCACCCCTCCACTTT

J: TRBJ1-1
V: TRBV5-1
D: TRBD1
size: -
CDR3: CASSLGQKYTEAFF
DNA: TGCGCCAGCAGTTTGGGACAGAAGTACACTGAAGCTTTCTTT

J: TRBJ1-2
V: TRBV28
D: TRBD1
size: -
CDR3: CASSVPGQGVEGYTF
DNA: TGTGCCAGCAGTGTGCCGGGACAGGGGGTGGAGGGCTACACCTTC

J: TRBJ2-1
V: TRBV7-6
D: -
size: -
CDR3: CASSLPWKSDNEQFF
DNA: TGTGCCAGCAGCTTGCCGTGGAAGAGCGACAATGAGCAGTTCTTC

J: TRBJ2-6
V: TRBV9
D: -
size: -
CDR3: CASTGVGANVLTF
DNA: TGTGCCAGCACAGGGGTCGGGGCCAACGTCCTGACTTTC

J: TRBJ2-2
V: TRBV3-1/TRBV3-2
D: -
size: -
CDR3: CASSQGRGGVPTGELFF
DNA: TGTGCCAGCAGCCAAGGGCGAGGGGGGGTCCCCACCGGGGAGCTGTTTTTT

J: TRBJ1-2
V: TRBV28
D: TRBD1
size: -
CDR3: CASSPMGQGWIYTF
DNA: TGTGCCAGCAGTCCTATGGGACAGGGATGGATCTACACCTTC

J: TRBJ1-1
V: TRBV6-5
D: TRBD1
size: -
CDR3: CASSYTTTGRNTEAFF
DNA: TGTGCCAGCAGTTATACCACGACAGGGAGGAACACTGAAGCTTTCTTT

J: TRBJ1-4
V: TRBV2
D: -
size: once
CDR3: CASDTSRTANEKLFF
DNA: TGTGCCAGCGACACCTCTCGTACCGCTAATGAAAAACTGTTTTTT

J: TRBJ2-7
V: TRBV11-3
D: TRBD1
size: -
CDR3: CASSYRQGNYEQYF
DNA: TGTGCCAGCAGCTACCGACAGGGGAACTACGAGCAGTACTTC

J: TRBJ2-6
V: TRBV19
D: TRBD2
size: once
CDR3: CASSIIRTSPSGANVLTF
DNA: TGTGCCAGTAGTATTATTAGGACTAGCCCCTCTGGGGCCAACGTCCTGACTTTC

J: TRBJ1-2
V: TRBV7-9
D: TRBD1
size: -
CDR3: CASSSGTGRNYGYTF
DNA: TGTGCCAGCAGCTCGGGGACAGGGAGGAACTATGGCTACACCTTC

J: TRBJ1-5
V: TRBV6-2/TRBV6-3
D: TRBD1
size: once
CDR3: CASSNDRDNGNQPQHF
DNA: TGTGCCAGCAGTAATGACAGGGATAATGGCAATCAGCCCCAGCATTTT

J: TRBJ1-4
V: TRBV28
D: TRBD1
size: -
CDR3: CASSLDRGQYSNEKLFF
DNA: TGTGCCAGCAGTTTAGACAGGGGGCAATACAGTAATGAAAAACTGTTTTTT

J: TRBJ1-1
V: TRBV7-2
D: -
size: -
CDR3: CASSSLSLNTEAFF
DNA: TGTGCCAGCAGCTCGCTCAGTTTGAACACTGAAGCTTTCTTT

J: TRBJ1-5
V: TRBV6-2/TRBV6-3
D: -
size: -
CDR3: CASSRLTGNQPQHF
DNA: TGTGCCAGCAGCCGACTGACGGGCAATCAGCCCCAGCATTTT

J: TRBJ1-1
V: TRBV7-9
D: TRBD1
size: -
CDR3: CASSLGDRAAFF
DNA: TGTGCCAGCAGCTTAGGGGACAGGGCGGCTTTCTTT

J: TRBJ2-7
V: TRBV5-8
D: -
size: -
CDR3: CASSSAYEQYF
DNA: TGTGCCAGCAGTTCTGCCTACGAGCAGTACTTC

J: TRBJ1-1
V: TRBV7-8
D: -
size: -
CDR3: CASSFGRNTEAFF
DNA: TGTGCCAGCAGCTTTGGGCGGAACACTGAAGCTTTCTTT

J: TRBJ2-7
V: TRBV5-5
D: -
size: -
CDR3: CASSGGTLYEQYF
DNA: TGTGCCAGCAGCGGCGGGACTCTCTACGAGCAGTACTTC

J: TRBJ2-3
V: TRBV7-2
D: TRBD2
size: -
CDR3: CASSLWASGGTDTQYF
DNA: TGTGCCAGCAGCTTATGGGCTAGCGGGGGTACAGATACGCAGTATTTT

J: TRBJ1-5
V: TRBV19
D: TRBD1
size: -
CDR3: CASRDRDQPQHF
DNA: TGTGCCAGCCGGGACAGAGATCAGCCCCAGCATTTT

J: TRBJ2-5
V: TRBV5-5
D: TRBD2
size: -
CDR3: CASSLLAGGGETQYF
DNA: TGTGCCAGCAGCCTACTAGCGGGGGGCGGGGAGACCCAGTACTTC

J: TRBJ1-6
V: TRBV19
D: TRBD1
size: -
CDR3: CASSSGTGVSSPLHF
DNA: TGTGCCAGTAGTTCTGGGACAGGGGTGAGTTCACCCCTCCACTTT